The 28 T cell receptor beta chains reported below all come from one sample, sequenced in a study of graft-versus-host responses after intestinal transplantation (dated by TCRdb to about 2021). In light of the paper, this sample's time point label describes: cells obtained before transplantation from donor or recipient. Receptor amplification or capture employed the immunoSEQ multiplex PCR assay. TCRdb re-hosts the immuneACCESS table, in-frame sequences only. Its copies lack some clones; in the studies checked, an unresolved V gene accounts for under half of them, and the cause for the rest is not known. The sample includes 95,000 to 110,000 clones, with more than 85% observed a single time. The biggest ten clones account for 1% to 1.5% of the sample. Which antigens these TCRs recognize remains unknown. Source: unstimulated CD8+ T cells sorted from spleen or lymph node cells, taken before intestinal transplant. All receptors come from a human donor who received an intestinal transplant.

This sequence joins TRBV2 and TRBJ1-2; 7 bases align to TRBD1. There are 17 residues in the CDR3. Germline V gene data show CDR1 as SNHLY and CDR2 as FYNNEI. Unmatched junction bases numbered 10, after V lost 2 bases and J lost 1 base. CDR3: CASSERGAGGLNYGYTF. The CDR3 DNA reads TGTGCCAGCAGTGAAAGGGGGGCAGGGGGTCTTAACTATGGCTACACCTTC. The complete variable domain, with remaining parts taken from reference TRBV2 and TRBJ1-2, reads EPEVTQTPSHQVTQMGQEVILRCVPISNHLYFYWYRQILGQKVEFLVSFYNNEISEKSEIFDDQFSVERPDGSNFTLKIRSTKLEDSAMYFCASSERGAGGLNYGYTFGSGTRLTVV.

The CDR3: CASSRGTQQYF. CDR3 bases: TGTGCCAGTAGTCGGGGTACCCAGCAGTACTTC. The chain joins TRBV19 to TRBJ2-7, with D perhaps matching TRBD2 (5 bases). The CDR3 spans 11 residues. Per the germline V gene, CDR1 is LNHDA and CDR2 is SQIVND (reference sequence). Trimming left V 5 bases short and J 8 bases short, with 10 bases between. The whole variable domain, remainder taken from reference TRBV19 and TRBJ2-7, is DGGITQSPKYLFRKEGQNVTLSCEQNLNHDAMYWYRQDPGQGLRLIYYSQIVNDFQKGDIAEGYSVSREKKESFPLTVTSAQKNPTAFYLCASSRGTQQYFGPGTRLTVT.

A remark on this clone: The sample carries other DNA sequences with the same CDR3. The genes are TRBV7-9 and TRBJ2-7, with D perhaps being TRBD1 or TRBD2 (5 bases each). This CDR3 spans 13 amino acids. V lost 2 bases and J lost 4, with 9 bases in between. In germline, CDR1 is SEHNR, CDR2 FQNEAQ (reference sequence). CDR3 in amino acids: CASSLPGGYEQYF. As DNA, the CDR3 is TGTGCCAGCAGCTTACCTGGGGGTTACGAGCAGTACTTC.

The chain uses TRBV13 and TRBJ2-1; perhaps D is TRBD1 or TRBD2 (5 bases each). This CDR3 spans 14 amino acids. The germline V and J ends were trimmed by 2 bases and 6 bases, with 11 bases remaining between them. The germline CDR1 and CDR2 sequences are PRHDT and FYEKMQ (reference sequence). CDR3 DNA sequence: TGTGCCAGCAGCTTAAACGGGGACCCCAATGAGCAGTTCTTC. This codes for CASSLNGDPNEQFF.

The rearrangement joins TRBV4-1 to TRBJ2-2, with TRBD2 as a possible D gene (6 bases). Germline CDR1 MGHRA, CDR2 YSYEKL. CDR3 length: 16 amino acids. Trimming removed 1 base at V and 8 bases at J, with 17 bases between. The CDR3 spells CASSQAPGLNMGELFF. CDR3 bases: TGCGCCAGCAGCCAAGCCCCGGGACTTAATATGGGGGAGCTGTTTTTT.

This clone was observed once. The chain combines TRBV5-6 with TRBJ2-7; a weak D match, TRBD1 (6 bases). The CDR3 runs to 15 residues. CDR1 SGHDT and CDR2 YYEEEE come from the germline V gene. V was clipped by 1 base and J by 2 bases, with 13 bases between them. CDR3 in amino acids: CASSLFPGQAYEQYF. In nucleotides, the CDR3 is TGTGCCAGCAGCTTGTTTCCGGGACAAGCCTACGAGCAGTACTTC. The variable domain in full, with the rest retrieved from reference TRBV5-6 and TRBJ2-7, is DAGVTQSPTHLIKTRGQQVTLRCSPKSGHDTVSWYQQALGQGPQFIFQYYEEEERQRGNFPDRFSGHQFPNYSSELNVNALLLGDSALYLCASSLFPGQAYEQYFGPGTRLTVT.

This clone was seen only once. This chain connects TRBV5-5 to TRBJ2-7, with 7 bases lining up with TRBD1. V shed 0 bases and J 3 bases; nucleotides not matched to a gene: 6. Germline CDR1 and CDR2: SGHKS and YYEKEE (reference sequence). CDR3 length: 15 residues. The CDR3 loop is CASSLGTGVDYEQYF. DNA for the CDR3: TGTGCCAGCAGCTTGGGTACAGGGGTGGACTACGAGCAGTACTTC.

The CDR3 here is CASSGRGGRIEQYF. The CDR3 DNA reads TGTGCCAGCAGTGGTCGGGGGGGCCGGATCGAGCAGTACTTC. The chain couples TRBV2 to TRBJ2-7, with 8 positions matching TRBD2. The CDR3 totals 14 residues. V shed 4 bases, J shed 6 bases, and the junction held 8 bases outside the gene matches. Germline values: CDR1 SNHLY, CDR2 FYNNEI.

V is TRBV25-1 and J is TRBJ1-1, with TRBD1 as a possible D gene (5 bases). There are 13 residues in the CDR3. V lost 8 bases, J lost 5 bases, and 15 bases lay in between. Looked up from germline, CDR1 is MGHDK and CDR2 is SYGVNS. The CDR3 DNA is TGTGCCAGCGCCCCCGGGGCGGCAACTGAAGCTTTCTTT. It translates to CASAPGAATEAFF.

The rearrangement uses TRBV5-4 and TRBJ1-2, with D tentatively TRBD1 (6 bases). The length of the CDR3 is 14 residues. V was clipped by 3 bases and J by 9 bases, with 18 bases between them. Germline CDR1 and CDR2: SGHNT and YYREEE (reference sequence). CDR3 loop: CASSSGARVDSYTF. The CDR3 nucleotides read TGTGCCAGCAGCTCGGGGGCGAGGGTGGATAGCTACACCTTC.

This clone is a singleton in its sample. The V call is TRBV14, the J call TRBJ1-6; 7 bases agree with TRBD1. The CDR3 has 14 residues. J gave up 8 bases and V 4 bases, and 5 bases lay outside the gene matches. The V gene's germline CDR1 is SGHDN and CDR2 FVKESK. As DNA, the CDR3 is TGTGCCAGCAGCCGTACAGGGGAAGATTCACCCCTCCACTTT. It yields the protein CASSRTGEDSPLHF.

The rearrangement uses TRBV4-1 and TRBJ2-7; D gene unclear. Deletions cut 1 base from V and 1 base from J, with 5 bases between. This CDR3 has 13 residues. Germline V lookup: CDR1 MGHRA, CDR2 YSYEKL. As DNA, the CDR3 is TGCGCCAGCAGCCAAGGTGGGTCCTACGAGCAGTACTTC. Amino acids: CASSQGGSYEQYF.

The chain employs TRBV19 and TRBJ2-7; 10 bases line up with TRBD2. There are 14 residues in the CDR3. V shed 5 bases and J 3 bases; nucleotides not matched to a gene: 4. Germline V lookup: CDR1 LNHDA, CDR2 SQIVND (reference sequence). The CDR3 sequence: CASSWTSGYYEQYF. CDR3 DNA sequence: TGTGCCAGTAGTTGGACTAGCGGTTACTACGAGCAGTACTTC.

This clone showed up just once. The chain has TRBV2 and TRBJ1-5, with D possibly TRBD1 on 6 matching bases. V lost 2 bases to trimming and J lost 2 bases, with 10 bases between them. Germline CDR1 is SNHLY and CDR2 is FYNNEI. The CDR3 has 15 amino acids. The CDR3 coding sequence is TGTGCCAGCAGTGAAAGGGGGGGCGGCAATCAGCCCCAGCATTTT. This encodes CASSERGGGNQPQHF.

The V call is TRBV11-2, the J call TRBJ2-5; 8 bases fit TRBD2. Germline lookup yields CDR1 SGHAT and CDR2 FQNNGV. V shed 1 base, J shed 1 base, and the junction held 8 bases outside the gene matches. The CDR3 totals 17 residues. As DNA, the CDR3 is TGTGCCAGCAGCTTAGCTGAGGAAGCGGGGGCCCAAGAGACCCAGTACTTC. As protein: CASSLAEEAGAQETQYF.

This chain links TRBV5-4 with TRBJ2-1; TRBD1 aligns across 9 bases. Losses at the gene ends were 3 bases for V and 4 bases for J; bases not matched to a gene: 2. CDR3 length equals 14 residues. Germline-derived CDR1 and CDR2 are SGHNT and YYREEE (reference sequence). The DNA of the CDR3 is TGTGCCAGCAGCTGGACAGGGGTGTACAATGAGCAGTTCTTC. Translating it yields CASSWTGVYNEQFF.

In its sample, this clone was seen once. The genes are TRBV4-1 and TRBJ1-5; the D gene is possibly TRBD1 (6 bases). The V end was cut by 1 base, the J end by 8 bases, with 15 bases between. This CDR3 has 15 residues. CDR1 and CDR2 (germline): MGHRA, YSYEKL. In nucleotides, the CDR3 is TGCGCCAGCAGCCAAGGTATAGGCGCAGGGGAGCCCCAGCATTTT. It encodes CASSQGIGAGEPQHF.

This rearrangement joins TRBV7-6 to TRBJ1-1; no clear D gene. This CDR3 has 12 residues. The germline V and J ends were trimmed by 5 bases and 4 bases, with 8 bases remaining between them. Per the germline V gene, CDR1 is SGHVS and CDR2 is FNYEAQ. CDR3 region: CASSGWSTEAFF. The CDR3 region has the DNA TGTGCCAGCAGCGGGTGGAGCACTGAAGCTTTCTTT.

The chain combines TRBV19 with TRBJ1-1, with D hard to call. Trimming stripped 8 bases from V and 11 bases from J, with 12 bases between. This CDR3 has 10 amino acids. Germline V CDR1 and CDR2: LNHDA, SQIVND (reference sequence). In nucleotides, the CDR3 is TGTGCCAGTCTCGGATCTTGGGCTTTCTTT. Its protein is CASLGSWAFF.

V is TRBV4-2 and J is TRBJ1-1, with D perhaps matching TRBD1 (6 bases). V was shortened by 3 bases and J by 1 base, with 12 bases between the two germline ends. The CDR3 is 15 amino acids. Looked up from germline, CDR1 is LGHNA and CDR2 is YNFKEQ. The DNA of the CDR3 is TGTGCCAGCAGCCAGACGACGGGGGCGAACACTGAAGCTTTCTTT. Its protein is CASSQTTGANTEAFF.

The chain combines TRBV29-1 with TRBJ2-7; no clear D. The CDR3 extends over 13 amino acids. V gave up 4 bases and J gave up 0 bases, with 10 bases separating them. Germline V gene lookup returns CDR1 SQVTM and CDR2 ANQGSEA. The CDR3 DNA reads TGCAGCGTTGTCGCGACCAACTCCTACGAGCAGTACTTC. Translation: CSVVATNSYEQYF.

The rearrangement joins TRBV4-1 to TRBJ2-5; D not certain. In germline, CDR1 is MGHRA, CDR2 YSYEKL. V was clipped by 0 bases and J by 0 bases, with 8 bases between them. CDR3 length: 15 amino acids. CDR3 amino acids: CASSQDYGYQETQYF. The CDR3 DNA follows: TGCGCCAGCAGCCAAGACTACGGGTACCAAGAGACCCAGTACTTC.

V gene TRBV12-2 combines with J gene TRBJ1-6; TRBD1, the table's D call, was not compared with the DNA. TRBV12-2 is deemed a pseudogene. The CDR3 sequence is 17 residues long. The CDR3 sequence is CASRCFDRPLWGSPLHF. The DNA for the CDR3 is TGTGCAAGTCGCTGCTTCGACAGGCCGCTGTGGGGTTCACCCCTCCACTTT.

The chain links TRBV7-9 to TRBJ2-1, with a possible D match to TRBD1 (6 bases). The germline V and J ends were trimmed by 3 bases and 8 bases, with 14 bases remaining between them. The CDR3 runs 14 residues. Per the germline V gene, CDR1 is SEHNR and CDR2 is FQNEAQ (reference sequence). CDR3 in DNA: TGTGCCAGCAGCTTCGCCCCCGGGACATATGAGCAGTTCTTC. Encoded protein: CASSFAPGTYEQFF. The full variable domain, with the rest looked up from reference TRBV7-9 and TRBJ2-1, is DTGVSQNPRHKITKRGQNVTFRCDPISEHNRLYWYRQTLGQGPEFLTYFQNEAQLEKSRLLSDRFSAERPKGSFSTLEIQRTEQGDSAMYLCASSFAPGTYEQFFGPGTRLTVL.

The rearrangement uses TRBV6-1 and TRBJ1-5; D may be TRBD1 (5 bases). The CDR3 runs 15 residues. CDR1 is MNHNS, CDR2 SASEGT, per germline. Trimming took 3 bases from V and 3 from J, leaving 12 bases between them. The CDR3 DNA reads TGTGCCAGCAGTGATGGGGGTTTTGCCAATCAGCCCCAGCATTTT. This sequence encodes CASSDGGFANQPQHF.

The V call is TRBV27, the J call TRBJ2-1; TRBD2 matches at 14 bases. Germline lookup yields CDR1 MNHEY and CDR2 SMNVEV (reference sequence). The CDR3 is 15 amino acids. Losses at the gene ends were 5 bases for V and 6 bases for J; bases not matched to a gene: 3. CDR3 sequence: CASSVGTSGGNEQFF. The CDR3 DNA reads TGTGCCAGCAGTGTAGGGACTAGCGGGGGCAATGAGCAGTTCTTC.

This clone appeared once. The chain carries TRBV27 and TRBJ2-7; D possibly corresponds to TRBD1 (6 bases). CDR1 MNHEY and CDR2 SMNVEV come from the germline V gene (reference sequence). The V and J ends lost 3 bases and 6 bases respectively, with 21 bases between them. CDR3 length equals 16 residues. CDR3 protein: CASSFGRNRVRSEQYF. The DNA for the CDR3 is TGTGCCAGCAGTTTCGGTCGGAACAGGGTGCGCTCCGAGCAGTACTTC.

The V call is TRBV5-6, the J call TRBJ2-1, with D perhaps TRBD2 (5 bases). CDR1 is SGHDT, CDR2 YYEEEE, per germline. The CDR3 sequence is 16 residues long. V lost 0 bases, J lost 8 bases, and 18 bases lay in between. The CDR3 region has the DNA TGTGCCAGCAGCTTGGCTTATGCGGGCCTTGGGGATGAGCAGTTCTTC. Its protein is CASSLAYAGLGDEQFF.